The rows below give T cell receptor beta chains drawn from one sample of a study of CD8 T cells in Susac syndrome. MiXCR, run by TCRdb on the immunoSEQ multiplex PCR reads, gives a single entry per CDR3 protein. The data show about 130,000 distinct CDR3 sequences, roughly 89% seen once. The sample taken for sequencing was CD8+ T cells from PBMCs. The source is a human donor with multiple sclerosis. Both conserved end residues are part of each CDR3. D genes are given only for firm matches. Expanded clones get a size class; other rows say once, few or many, or leave the size out.

j_call d_call v_call clone_size cdr3_nt cdr3_aa
TRBJ1-1 . TRBV7-9 . TGTGCCAGCAGCTCCCCTGTCCAGATGAACACTGAAGCTTTCTTT CASSSPVQMNTEAFF
TRBJ2-1 . TRBV24-1 . TGTGCCACCAGTGACTCAGGGGCCGATCCCTACAATGAGCAGTTCTTC CATSDSGADPYNEQFF
TRBJ2-1 TRBD2 TRBV5-6 once TGTGCCAGCAGCTTAAGATTAGCGGGAGAGAATGAGCAGTTCTTC CASSLRLAGENEQFF
TRBJ2-3 . TRBV7-9 . TGTGCCAGCAGCCCCCTTGAGGGACTCACAGATACGCAGTATTTT CASSPLEGLTDTQYF
TRBJ1-2 . TRBV20-1 . TGCAGTGCTAGAGAGGCGGGGGAGCAAAACTATGGCTACACCTTC CSAREAGEQNYGYTF
TRBJ2-2 TRBD2 TRBV7-2 . TGTGCCAGCACCCCCTCGGGGGGGAGTAGGAACGGGGAGCTGTTTTTT CASTPSGGSRNGELFF
TRBJ2-1 . TRBV27 . TGTGCCAGCAGTTCGGTGTCCTACAATGAGCAGTTCTTC CASSSVSYNEQFF
TRBJ2-3 TRBD2 TRBV9 . TGTGCCAGCAGCGCTAGAACGGGAGGAGAGTCAGATACGCAGTATTTT CASSARTGGESDTQYF
TRBJ1-4 TRBD1 TRBV9 . TGTGCCAGCAGCGTAGGGACAGGGGGTACTAATGAAAAACTGTTTTTT CASSVGTGGTNEKLFF
TRBJ2-2 . TRBV27 . TGTGCCAGCAGTTTAAGAGGGAACACCGGGGAGCTGTTTTTT CASSLRGNTGELFF
TRBJ2-2 . TRBV9 once TGTGCCAGCAGCGCCCACGGAGGTGGGGAGCTGTTTTTT CASSAHGGGELFF
TRBJ2-7 . TRBV27 . TGTGCCAGCAGTTTAGTCGGCAGGGCCTACGAGCAGTACTTC CASSLVGRAYEQYF
TRBJ2-7 TRBD1 TRBV27 . TGTGCCAGCAGATTCACAGGGGCCTACGAGCAGTACTTC CASRFTGAYEQYF
TRBJ1-5 . TRBV6-5 . TGTGCCAGCAGTCCCGGCGGGCCAGACGATCAGCCCCAGCATTTT CASSPGGPDDQPQHF
TRBJ1-5 . TRBV20-1 . TGCAGTGCTAAGCTGGTGGGTAGCAATCAGCCCCAGCATTTT CSAKLVGSNQPQHF
TRBJ2-3 TRBD1 TRBV29-1 . TGCAGCGTCCGGACAGGCCTTACAGATACGCAGTATTTT CSVRTGLTDTQYF
TRBJ2-7 . TRBV23-1 . TGCGCCAGCAGTCCCATCCTTGGGGGAACCAGCTCCTACGAGCAGTACTTC CASSPILGGTSSYEQYF
TRBJ1-1 . TRBV5-1 medium-sized TGCGCCAGCAGCAAGTTCGGGGGGAACACTGAAGCTTTCTTT CASSKFGGNTEAFF
TRBJ2-7 TRBD2 TRBV3-1 . TGTGCCAGCAGCGACCCCCCAGCGGGAGTCTACGAGCAGTACTTC CASSDPPAGVYEQYF
TRBJ1-5 . TRBV6-1 . TGTGCCAGCAGTGAAGTTTTTGAAGTACAGCCCCAGCATTTT CASSEVFEVQPQHF
TRBJ2-7 . TRBV9 . TGTGCCAGCAGCGTAGACGGGGGCTACGAGCAGTACTTC CASSVDGGYEQYF
TRBJ2-7 . TRBV10-1 . TGCGCCAGCAGCGACGACAGTATCTCCTACGAGCAGTACTTC CASSDDSISYEQYF
TRBJ1-2 TRBD1 TRBV6-2/TRBV6-3 . TGTGCCAGCAGTTTTTGGCGGACAGGGTCGGCAAAAGGCTACACCTTC CASSFWRTGSAKGYTF
TRBJ2-1 . TRBV9 . TGTGCCAGCAGCGCAGGGGGGACAACCTACAATGAGCAGTTCTTC CASSAGGTTYNEQFF
TRBJ2-7 TRBD2 TRBV20-1 . TGCAGTGCCTGGTCTCTAGCGGGAGGGTCCTACGAGCAGTACTTC CSAWSLAGGSYEQYF
TRBJ2-7 TRBD1 TRBV9 . TGTGCCAGCAGCGTGGGGACAGGAGGGGATTACTACGAGCAGTACTTC CASSVGTGGDYYEQYF
TRBJ2-7 TRBD2 TRBV5-6 once TGTGCCAGCAGCCGTGGCTGGGACTACTACGAGCAGTACTTC CASSRGWDYYEQYF
TRBJ2-7 TRBD2 TRBV27 . TGTGCCAGCGGACTAGCGGGGACCTACGAGCAGTACTTC CASGLAGTYEQYF
TRBJ1-4 . TRBV18 . TGTGCCAGCTCTCCCGACAGGACAACTAATGAAAAACTGTTTTTT CASSPDRTTNEKLFF
TRBJ2-5 . TRBV15 . TGTGCCACCAGCGAGTACCGACGGAGCGAAGAGACCCAGTACTTC CATSEYRRSEETQYF
TRBJ2-7 . TRBV3-1 . TGTGCCAGCAGCCAATTAGGGGAGGACGAGCAGTACTTC CASSQLGEDEQYF
TRBJ2-7 . TRBV12-3/TRBV12-4 . TGTGCCAGCAGAGGGACTTCGGTGGGCTACGAGCAGTACTTC CASRGTSVGYEQYF
TRBJ2-7 . TRBV7-2 . TGTGCCAGCAGCTACCGGGACCCAGGGGCGGAGCAGTACTTC CASSYRDPGAEQYF
TRBJ2-7 . TRBV7-2 . TGTGCCAGCAGCTACGGAGGGGACAACTACGAGCAGTACTTC CASSYGGDNYEQYF
TRBJ2-7 . TRBV6-6 . TGTGCCAGCAGTTACTACCATACCTACGAGCAGTACTTC CASSYYHTYEQYF
TRBJ2-1 TRBD2 TRBV12-3/TRBV12-4 . TGTGCCAGCAGAACGACTAGCGGGACGGGTACTGAGCAGTTCTTC CASRTTSGTGTEQFF
TRBJ2-7 TRBD1 TRBV5-6 . TGTGCCAGCAGCTCTACCCCGGGACAGTACTTCTACGAGCAGTACTTC CASSSTPGQYFYEQYF
TRBJ2-1 . TRBV2 . TGTGCCAGCACGGTGGAGGGAATGGGGAATGAGCAGTTCTTC CASTVEGMGNEQFF
TRBJ2-7 . TRBV27 . TGTGCCAGCAGTTTTGCAGAGTCCTACGAGCAGTACTTC CASSFAESYEQYF
TRBJ2-2 TRBD2 TRBV3-1 . TGTGCCAGCAGCCCGGGACTAGCGGGCACCGGGGAGCTGTTTTTT CASSPGLAGTGELFF
TRBJ2-7 . TRBV5-1 . TGCGCCAGCAGCTTGGATCGGGGAATGGCCTACGAGCAGTACTTC CASSLDRGMAYEQYF
TRBJ1-2 TRBD1 TRBV4-3 . TGCGCCAGCAGCCAAGATTGGGGAGGGGGCCGTGGCTACACCTTC CASSQDWGGGRGYTF
TRBJ1-2 . TRBV15 . TGTGCCACCAGCAGGGGGGACGGAACTTATGGCTACACCTTC CATSRGDGTYGYTF
TRBJ2-7 . TRBV25-1 . TGTGCCAGCAGGGGACATACTATCTCCTACGAGCAGTACTTC CASRGHTISYEQYF
TRBJ2-7 TRBD2 TRBV28 . TGTGCCAGCAGTTCCGGGGAGGGTGAGCAGTACTTC CASSSGEGEQYF
TRBJ2-3 . TRBV3-1 once TGTGCCAGCAGCCAAGATGATGCCGATACGCAGTATTTT CASSQDDADTQYF
TRBJ2-7 . TRBV6-6 . TGTGCCAGCAGTCCCCGGGACACACCCTACGAGCAGTACTTC CASSPRDTPYEQYF